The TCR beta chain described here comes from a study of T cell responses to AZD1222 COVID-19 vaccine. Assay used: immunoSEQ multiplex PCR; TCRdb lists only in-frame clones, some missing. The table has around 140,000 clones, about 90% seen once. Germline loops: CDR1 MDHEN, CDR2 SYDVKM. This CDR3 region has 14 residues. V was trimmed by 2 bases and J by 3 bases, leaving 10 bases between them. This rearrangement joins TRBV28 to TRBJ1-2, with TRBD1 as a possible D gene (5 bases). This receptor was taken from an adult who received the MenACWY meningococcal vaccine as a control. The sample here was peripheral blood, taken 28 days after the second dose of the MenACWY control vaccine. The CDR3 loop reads CASSLVARDYGYTF. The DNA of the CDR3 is TGTGCCAGCAGTTTAGTCGCCAGGGACTATGGCTACACCTTC.